This TCR beta chain was sequenced during a study of blood T cell repertoires in COVID-19. Across the study: COVID-19 samples collected from the United States, Italy and Spain covered acute and convalescent phases. T cells, B-cell-depleted T cells, or PBMCs supplied cDNA or gDNA.

In the original analysis: Reference gene primer amplification in the assay estimated nucleated cell counts. The repertoire was sequenced with immunoSEQ multiplex PCR; TCRdb's copy has only in-frame clones and lacks some. V and J calls and clone size are those listed in that table; D and trimming were worked out from the DNA. Found here are about 160,000 clones, 75% to 90% of them singletons; the top ten hold roughly 3%. CDR1 and CDR2 from the germline V gene are SGHVS and FQNEAQ. The CDR3 has 15 residues. Comment on this clone: Germline is not matched at one junction end, which may reflect a read error. Other DNA sequences in this sample translate to the same CDR3.

V is TRBV7-8 and J is TRBJ2-5; 10 bases fit TRBD1. This clonotype originated in a human donor with acute or convalescent COVID-19. The donor label of this sample is uncertain. Sequenced material: peripheral blood. The CDR3 region is CASSSGQGGYRTQYF. The CDR3 nucleotides read TGTGCCAGTAGCTCCGGACAGGGGGGTTACCGGACCCAGTACTTC.